This record concerns one TCR beta chain sequence. What it binds is not known. The CDR3 has 16 residues. In germline, CDR1 is SGDLS, CDR2 YYNGEE. Trimming cost V 4 bases and J 5 bases; bases outside gene matches: 10. The PCR made use of 60 Vbeta and 13 Jbeta primers. Profiled with immunoSEQ multiplex PCR; TCRdb holds only in-frame clones, not every one. The profile shows about 120,000 clones, over 60% of them singletons. These data originate in a study of cytomegalovirus exposure and HLA in healthy donors. Study findings and constraints: Presence/absence analyses assumed roughly uniform sequencing depth across donors. Cytomegalovirus-associated TCR beta chains were listed, numbering 164.

The V gene is TRBV9, the J gene TRBJ2-1, with 9 bases identical to TRBD2. Material: PBMCs. This sequence was found in a female donor in good health and CMV-seronegative. The CDR3 DNA is TGTGCCAGCAGCCCTAGTGGGACTAGCTTAGACAATGAGCAGTTCTTC. Translating gives CASSPSGTSLDNEQFF.